This T cell receptor beta chain originates from a study of identical twins. Via MiXCR, TCRdb re-called the 5' RACE reads, giving one row per CDR3 protein. The table includes 690,000 or so distinct CDR3 sequences, 5.5% to 7.5% detected once. This CDR3 comprises 13 residues. The V and J ends lost 3 bases and 6 bases respectively, with 9 bases between them. Per the germline V gene, CDR1 is LGHDT and CDR2 is YNNKEL (reference sequence). A remark on this clonotype: Since a much larger clone is just one base distant, this may be a read error.

This receptor was identified in a man aged 18 to 30 in good health. V usage is TRBV3-1 and J usage is TRBJ1-5; D call uncertain. Sequencing used naive T cells sorted from blood. This CDR3 reads CASSHDRRQPQHF. The CDR3, as DNA: TGTGCCAGCAGCCATGATCGTCGTCAGCCCCAGCATTTT.